These 4 T cell receptor beta chains share one sample of origin, sequenced in a study of cytomegalovirus exposure and HLA in healthy donors. Amplification used 60 Vbeta primers and 13 Jbeta primers. Clones were sequenced by immunoSEQ multiplex PCR, and TCRdb holds only the in-frame ones, with some missing. This table lists around 60,000 clones. Sequencing was performed on PBMCs. The receptors come from a woman aged 18 to 35 in good health and CMV-seronegative.

V is TRBV18 and J is TRBJ2-5, with 9 positions matching TRBD2. V was clipped by 4 bases and J by 3 bases; unmatched bases: 9. In germline, CDR1 is KGHSH, CDR2 LQKENI. This CDR3 region has 16 residues. The DNA of the CDR3 is TGTGCCAGCTCACTTCCCGGGACTAGCAGAGAAGAGACCCAGTACTTC. It translates to CASSLPGTSREETQYF.

CDR3 region: CASSVDGDTEAFF. The CDR3, as DNA: TGTGCCAGCAGCGTAGACGGGGACACTGAAGCTTTCTTT. The gene calls are TRBV9 and TRBJ1-1, with D unresolved. The CDR3 has 13 residues. V shed 0 bases and J shed 3 bases, with 6 bases lying between them. Per germline, CDR1 SGDLS and CDR2 YYNGEE.

The CDR3 DNA follows: TGTGCCTGGAGCTACGGACAGGGATATCAGCCCCAGCATTTT. It is translated as CAWSYGQGYQPQHF. This chain connects TRBV30 to TRBJ1-5; 8 nucleotides agree with TRBD1. Trimming took 3 bases from V and 5 from J; bases not matched to a gene: 6. Germline values: CDR1 GTSNPN, CDR2 SVGIG (reference sequence). The CDR3 totals 14 residues. The whole variable domain, remainder taken from reference TRBV30 and TRBJ1-5, is SQTIHQWPATLVQPVGSPLSLECTVEGTSNPNLYWYRQAAGRGLQLLFYSVGIGQISSEVPQNLSASRPQDRQFILSSKKLLLSDSGFYLCAWSYGQGYQPQHFGDGTRLSIL.

J is TRBJ2-4 and V is TRBV30, with D maybe TRBD2 (5 bases). Germline CDR1 GTSNPN, CDR2 SVGIG (reference sequence). This CDR3 region has 11 residues. V lost 5 bases and J lost 9, with 11 bases in between. The CDR3 here is CAWGVAGIQYF. Written as DNA, the CDR3 is TGTGCCTGGGGGGTGGCGGGCATTCAGTACTTC.